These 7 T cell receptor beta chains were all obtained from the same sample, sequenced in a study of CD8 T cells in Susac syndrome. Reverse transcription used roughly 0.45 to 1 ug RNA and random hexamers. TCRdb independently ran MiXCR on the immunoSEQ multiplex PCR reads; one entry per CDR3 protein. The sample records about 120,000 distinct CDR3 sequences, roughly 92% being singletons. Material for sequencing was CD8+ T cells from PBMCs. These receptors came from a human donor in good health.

DNA for the CDR3: TGCGCCAGCAGCCAAGATTCTTTCGCCGGACTCGGAAGGAGGCACACAGATACGCAGTATTTT. Translating gives CASSQDSFAGLGRRHTDTQYF. The chain links TRBV4-3 to TRBJ2-3; a weak D match, TRBD2 (5 bases). The V gene's germline CDR1 is LGHNA and CDR2 YSLEER. V was pared by 0 bases and J by 2 bases, with 27 bases between. The CDR3 is 21 residues long.

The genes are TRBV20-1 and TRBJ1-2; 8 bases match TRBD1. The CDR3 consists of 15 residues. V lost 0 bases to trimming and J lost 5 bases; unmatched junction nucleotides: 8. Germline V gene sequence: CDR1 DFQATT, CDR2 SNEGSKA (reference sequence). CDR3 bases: TGCAGTGCTAGAGATCAAGGCAGGGGGCTTTATGGCTACACCTTC. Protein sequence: CSARDQGRGLYGYTF.

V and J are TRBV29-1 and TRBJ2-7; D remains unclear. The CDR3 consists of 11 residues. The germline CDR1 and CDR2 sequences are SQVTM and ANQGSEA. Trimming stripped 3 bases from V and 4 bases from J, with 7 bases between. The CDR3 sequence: CSVEETYEQYF. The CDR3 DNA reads TGCAGCGTTGAGGAGACATACGAGCAGTACTTC.

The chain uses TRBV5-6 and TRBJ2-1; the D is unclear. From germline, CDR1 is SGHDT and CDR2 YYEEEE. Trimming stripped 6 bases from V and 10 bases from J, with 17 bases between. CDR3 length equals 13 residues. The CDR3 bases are TGTGCCAGCACCATTTTTTTTTCCGGGGAGCAGTTCTTC. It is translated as CASTIFFSGEQFF.

The CDR3 region is CASSSDGNTEAFF. DNA for the CDR3: TGTGCCAGCAGCTCTGACGGAAACACTGAAGCTTTCTTT. The chain has TRBV11-1 and TRBJ1-1; D is ambiguous. The CDR3 is made up of 13 amino acids. Germline loops: CDR1 SGHAT, CDR2 FQDESV (reference sequence). V was cut by 4 bases and J by 2 bases, with 8 bases left in between.

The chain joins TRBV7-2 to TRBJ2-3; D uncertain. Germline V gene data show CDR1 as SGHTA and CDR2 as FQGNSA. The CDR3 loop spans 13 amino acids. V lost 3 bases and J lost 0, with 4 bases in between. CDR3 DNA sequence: TGTGCCAGCAGCTTCCCAAGCACAGATACGCAGTATTTT. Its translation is CASSFPSTDTQYF.

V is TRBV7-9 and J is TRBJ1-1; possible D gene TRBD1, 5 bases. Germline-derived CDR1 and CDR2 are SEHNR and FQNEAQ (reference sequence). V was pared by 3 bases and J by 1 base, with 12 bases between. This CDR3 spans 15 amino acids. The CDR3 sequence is CASSLGGIGNTEAFF. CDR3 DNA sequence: TGTGCCAGCAGCTTGGGGGGGATCGGGAACACTGAAGCTTTCTTT.